Reported below is one T cell receptor (beta chain). No antigen is known for it. Germline V lookup: CDR1 MGHRA, CDR2 YSYEKL. Trimming left V 0 bases short and J 6 bases short, with 17 bases between. This CDR3 has 16 residues. The data were taken from a study of OX40 agonist ivuxolimab in advanced cancers. Findings and caveats of the study: Relative to CD4+, CD8+ T cells held more expanded clones on average. Clonal expansion by week 6 occurred in CD4+ and CD8+ blood T cells (at 0.1 to 3.0 mg/kg).

Repertoires were generated with immunoSEQ multiplex PCR, while TCRdb's copy carries only in-frame clones and drops some. The sample carries about 55,000 clones, around 88% recorded once. The sample consisted of CD4+ or CD8+ T cells sorted from blood, taken in a trial of the OX40 agonist ivuxolimab. The clonotype was recovered from an adult with an advanced solid tumor such as melanoma, head and neck, liver or kidney cancer. This chain uses TRBV4-1 with TRBJ1-1; weak D call: TRBD1 (5 bases). CDR3 sequence reads: CASSQDRAPMGAEAFF. The DNA of the CDR3 is TGCGCCAGCAGCCAAGATCGGGCTCCTATGGGGGCTGAAGCTTTCTTT.